This T cell receptor (beta chain) was retrieved from a study of T-cell reconstitution after alpha-beta-depleted transplantation in children. Whole-study findings and limits: Surviving recipient T cells and thymic progenitors produced the high day-60 TCRbeta diversity seen in some patients. Several hundred expanded graft clones reportedly supplied alpha-beta T cells about two months after transplant.

Unique molecular identifiers were incorporated when the TCRbeta library was constructed. In TCRdb, the PCR reads were re-called with MiXCR into one record per CDR3 protein. The sample shows around 450,000 distinct CDR3 sequences, over 9.5% of them seen only once. Details on this clonotype: Its antigen is unidentified. A much larger clonotype is one base distant, so this may be a read error.

V was clipped by 7 bases and J by 3 bases, with 16 bases between them. CDR1 SEHNR and CDR2 FQNEAQ come from the germline V gene (reference sequence). This CDR3 spans 14 amino acids. Here the sequenced sample was PBMCs, taken before TCRalphabeta/CD19-depleted stem cell transplant. This clonotype was sampled from a child aged 2-15 years with inherited bone marrow failure, due to receive a stem cell transplant. The chain carries TRBV7-9 and TRBJ2-7, with D hard to call. CDR3 protein: CASTSDLYCYEQYF. The CDR3 DNA sequence: TGTGCCAGCACCTCGGACCTCTATTGCTACGAGCAGTACTTC.